Below are 4 T cell receptor beta chains sequenced from a single sample in a study of metastatic and nonmetastatic thyroid tumors. TCRdb reanalyzed the PCR reads via MiXCR. The sample yields about 52,000 clones, approximately 15% seen once. Until they underwent thyroid surgery, no patient had received any treatment. Sequenced material: blood. These receptors were obtained from a female donor with papillary thyroid cancer or a benign thyroid nodule (not recorded which). Some clones in this sample may be carry-over from other donors' samples.

V and J are TRBV12-3 or TRBV12-4 and TRBJ2-1; D is possibly TRBD2 (6 bases). This CDR3 spans 13 amino acids. V lost 1 base to trimming and J lost 7 bases, with 8 bases between them. CDR3 sequence (DNA): TGTGCCAGCAGTTTAGGGGGGGTAAATGAGCAGTTCTTC. Encoded protein: CASSLGGVNEQFF.

This clone appeared a few times. A much larger clone is a single base away; this may be a read error. Other DNA sequences from this sample encode an identical CDR3 as well. The chain links TRBV7-9 to TRBJ2-3; D is undetermined. CDR1 is SEHNR, CDR2 FQNEAQ, per germline (reference sequence). This CDR3 is 11 amino acids long. CDR3: CASSFGDTQYF. The DNA of the CDR3 is TGTGCCAGCAGCTTTGGGGATACTCAGTATTTT.

This clone was counted many times. The V gene is TRBV9, the J gene TRBJ1-3, with D unclear. V lost 0 bases to trimming and J lost 3 bases, with 10 bases between them. This CDR3 is built from 15 residues. Germline CDR1 SGDLS, CDR2 YYNGEE. DNA for the CDR3: TGTGCCAGCAGCGTAGTTTGGGTGGGTGGAAACACCATATATTTT. Translation: CASSVVWVGGNTIYF.

The V and J genes are TRBV7-2 and TRBJ2-7, with a tentative D call TRBD1 (6 bases). V was pared by 4 bases and J by 8 bases, with 21 bases between. CDR1 and CDR2 (germline): SGHTA, FQGNSA. The CDR3 length is 15 residues. CDR3 in amino acids: CASSSPVQGPRKQYF. Written as DNA, the CDR3 is TGTGCCAGCAGCTCCCCGGTACAGGGACCTAGGAAGCAGTACTTC.